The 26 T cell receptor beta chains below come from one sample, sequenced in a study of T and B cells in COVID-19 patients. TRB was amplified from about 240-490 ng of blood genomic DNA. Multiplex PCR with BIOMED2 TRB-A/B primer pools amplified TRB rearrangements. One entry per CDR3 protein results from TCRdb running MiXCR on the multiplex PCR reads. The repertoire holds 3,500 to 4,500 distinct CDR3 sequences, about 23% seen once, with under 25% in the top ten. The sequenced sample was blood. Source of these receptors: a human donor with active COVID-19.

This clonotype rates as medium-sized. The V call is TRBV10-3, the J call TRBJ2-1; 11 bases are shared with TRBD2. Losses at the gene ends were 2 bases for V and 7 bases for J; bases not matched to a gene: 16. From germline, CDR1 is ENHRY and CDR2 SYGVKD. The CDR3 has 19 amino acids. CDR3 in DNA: TGTGCCATCAGTGAGGGAGAGATAGCGGGAGGGCTGGAGGGAAATGAGCAGTTCTTC. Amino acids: CAISEGEIAGGLEGNEQFF.

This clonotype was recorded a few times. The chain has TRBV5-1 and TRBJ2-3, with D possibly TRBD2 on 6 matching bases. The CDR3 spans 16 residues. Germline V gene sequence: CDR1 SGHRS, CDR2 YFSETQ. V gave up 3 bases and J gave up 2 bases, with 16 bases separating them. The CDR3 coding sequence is TGCGCCAGCAGCTGGACTATACCGCAAAACACAGATACGCAGTATTTT. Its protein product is CASSWTIPQNTDTQYF.

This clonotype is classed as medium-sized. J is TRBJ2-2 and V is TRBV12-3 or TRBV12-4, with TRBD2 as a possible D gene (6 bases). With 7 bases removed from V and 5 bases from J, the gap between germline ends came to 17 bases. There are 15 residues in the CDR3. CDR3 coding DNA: TGTGCCAGCAACCCGGTCCTGGCGGGGACCGGGGAGCTGTTTTTT. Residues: CASNPVLAGTGELFF.

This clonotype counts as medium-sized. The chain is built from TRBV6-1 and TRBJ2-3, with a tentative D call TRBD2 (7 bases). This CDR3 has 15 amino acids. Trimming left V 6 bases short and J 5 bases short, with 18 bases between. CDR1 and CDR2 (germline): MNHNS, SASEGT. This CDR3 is CASSRAGAQGDTQYF. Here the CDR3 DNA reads TGTGCCAGCAGCCGTGCGGGGGCCCAGGGAGATACGCAGTATTTT.

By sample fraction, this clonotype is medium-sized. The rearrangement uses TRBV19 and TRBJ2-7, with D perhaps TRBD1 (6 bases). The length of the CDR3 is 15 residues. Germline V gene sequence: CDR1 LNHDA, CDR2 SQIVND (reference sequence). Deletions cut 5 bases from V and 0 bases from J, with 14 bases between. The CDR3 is CASSPTGTPSYEQYF. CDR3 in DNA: TGTGCCAGTAGTCCAACCGGGACACCCTCCTACGAGCAGTACTTC.

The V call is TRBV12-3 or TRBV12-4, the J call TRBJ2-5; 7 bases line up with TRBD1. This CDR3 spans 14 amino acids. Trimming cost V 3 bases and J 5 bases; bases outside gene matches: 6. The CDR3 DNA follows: TGTGCCAGCAGTTTTGGGACAGAATCCGAGACCCAGTACTTC. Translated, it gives CASSFGTESETQYF.

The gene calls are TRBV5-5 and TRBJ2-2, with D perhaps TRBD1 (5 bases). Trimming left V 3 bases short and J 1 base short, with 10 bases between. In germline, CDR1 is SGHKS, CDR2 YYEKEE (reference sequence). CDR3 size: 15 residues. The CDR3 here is CASSSRAKNTGELFF. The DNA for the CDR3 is TGTGCCAGCAGCTCCAGGGCCAAGAACACCGGGGAGCTGTTTTTT.

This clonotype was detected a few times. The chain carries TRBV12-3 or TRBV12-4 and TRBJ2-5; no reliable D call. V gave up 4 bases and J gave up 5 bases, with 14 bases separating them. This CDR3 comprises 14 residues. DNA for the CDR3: TGTGCCAGCAGTTGGGATATACGGCTCGAGACCCAGTACTTC. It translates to CASSWDIRLETQYF.

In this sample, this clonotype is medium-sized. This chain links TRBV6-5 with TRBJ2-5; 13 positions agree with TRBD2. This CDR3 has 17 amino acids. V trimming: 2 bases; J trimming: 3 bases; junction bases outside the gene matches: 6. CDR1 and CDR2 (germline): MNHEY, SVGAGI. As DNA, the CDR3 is TGTGCCAGCAGTTACGGGACTAGCGGGATACAGGAAGAGACCCAGTACTTC. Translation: CASSYGTSGIQEETQYF.

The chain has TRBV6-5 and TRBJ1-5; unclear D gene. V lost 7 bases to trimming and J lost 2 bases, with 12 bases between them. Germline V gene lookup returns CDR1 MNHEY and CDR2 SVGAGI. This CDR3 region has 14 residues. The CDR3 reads CASTSIPGNQPQHF. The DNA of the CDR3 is TGTGCCAGCACCTCGATCCCAGGCAATCAGCCCCAGCATTTT.

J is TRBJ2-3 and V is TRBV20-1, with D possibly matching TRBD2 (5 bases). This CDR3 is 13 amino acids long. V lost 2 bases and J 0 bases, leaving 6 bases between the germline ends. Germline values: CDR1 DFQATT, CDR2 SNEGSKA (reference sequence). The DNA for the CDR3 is TGCAGTGCTAGACGGGGTAGCACAGATACGCAGTATTTT. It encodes CSARRGSTDTQYF.

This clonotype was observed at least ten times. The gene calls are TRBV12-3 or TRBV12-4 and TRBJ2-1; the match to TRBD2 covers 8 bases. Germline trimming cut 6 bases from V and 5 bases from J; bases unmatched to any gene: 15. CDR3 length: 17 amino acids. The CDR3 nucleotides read TGTGCCAGCAGCCTCCACTTTACTAGCGGAGAGCACAATGAGCAGTTCTTC. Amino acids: CASSLHFTSGEHNEQFF.

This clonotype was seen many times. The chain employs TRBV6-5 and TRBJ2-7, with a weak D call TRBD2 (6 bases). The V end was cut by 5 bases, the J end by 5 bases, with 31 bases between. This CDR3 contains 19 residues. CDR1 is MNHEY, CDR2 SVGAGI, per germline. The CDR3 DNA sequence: TGTGCCAGCAGTCAACTAGCTTGGTCGGGCCTCGGGAGAACCAACGAGCAGTACTTC. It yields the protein CASSQLAWSGLGRTNEQYF.

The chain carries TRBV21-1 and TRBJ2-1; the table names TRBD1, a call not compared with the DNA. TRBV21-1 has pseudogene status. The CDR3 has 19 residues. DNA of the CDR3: TGTGCCAGCAGCAAAGGAGGGGCGTTGGGCGTGAGCTCCTACAATGAGCAGTTCTTC. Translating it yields CASSKGGALGVSSYNEQFF.

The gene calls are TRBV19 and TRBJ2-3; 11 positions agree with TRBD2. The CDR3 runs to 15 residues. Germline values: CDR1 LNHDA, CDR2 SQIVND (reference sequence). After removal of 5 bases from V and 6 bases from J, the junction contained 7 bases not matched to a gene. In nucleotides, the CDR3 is TGTGCCAGTAGTCTTGGGACTAGCGGTTTCGATACGCAGTATTTT. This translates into CASSLGTSGFDTQYF. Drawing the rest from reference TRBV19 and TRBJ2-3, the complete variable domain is DGGITQSPKYLFRKEGQNVTLSCEQNLNHDAMYWYRQDPGQGLRLIYYSQIVNDFQKGDIAEGYSVSREKKESFPLTVTSAQKNPTAFYLCASSLGTSGFDTQYFGPGTRLTVL.

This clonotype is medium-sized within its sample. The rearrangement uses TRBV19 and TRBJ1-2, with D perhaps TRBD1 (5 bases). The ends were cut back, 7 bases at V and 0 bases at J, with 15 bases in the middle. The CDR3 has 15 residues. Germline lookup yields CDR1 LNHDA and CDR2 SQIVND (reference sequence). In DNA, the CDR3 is TGTGCCAGTACCGGGGAGGGGTCCTCTAACTATGGCTACACCTTC. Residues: CASTGEGSSNYGYTF.

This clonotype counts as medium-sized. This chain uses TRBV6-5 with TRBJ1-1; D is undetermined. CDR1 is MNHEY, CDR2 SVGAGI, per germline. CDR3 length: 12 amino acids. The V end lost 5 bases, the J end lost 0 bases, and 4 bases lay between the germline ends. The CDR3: CASSRLNTEAFF. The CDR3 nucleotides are TGTGCCAGCAGTCGCTTGAACACTGAAGCTTTCTTT.

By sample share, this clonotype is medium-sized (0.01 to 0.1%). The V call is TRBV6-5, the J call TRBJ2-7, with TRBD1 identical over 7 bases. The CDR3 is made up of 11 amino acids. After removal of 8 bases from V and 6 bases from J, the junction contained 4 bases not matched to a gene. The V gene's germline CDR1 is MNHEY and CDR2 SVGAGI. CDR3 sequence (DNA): TGTGCCAGCCGCCGACAGGGCGAGCAGTACTTC. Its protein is CASRRQGEQYF.

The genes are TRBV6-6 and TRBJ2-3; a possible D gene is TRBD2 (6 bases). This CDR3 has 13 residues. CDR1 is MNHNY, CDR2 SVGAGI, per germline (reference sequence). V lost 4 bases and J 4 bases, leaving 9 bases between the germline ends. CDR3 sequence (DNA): TGTGCCAGCAGTTCCGGGGAGGCAGATACGCAGTATTTT. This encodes CASSSGEADTQYF.

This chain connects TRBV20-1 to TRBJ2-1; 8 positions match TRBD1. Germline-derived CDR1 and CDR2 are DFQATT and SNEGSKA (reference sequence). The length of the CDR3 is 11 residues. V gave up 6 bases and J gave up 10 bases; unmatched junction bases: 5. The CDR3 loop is CSARTGREQFF. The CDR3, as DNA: TGCAGTGCGCGGACAGGGCGGGAGCAGTTCTTC.

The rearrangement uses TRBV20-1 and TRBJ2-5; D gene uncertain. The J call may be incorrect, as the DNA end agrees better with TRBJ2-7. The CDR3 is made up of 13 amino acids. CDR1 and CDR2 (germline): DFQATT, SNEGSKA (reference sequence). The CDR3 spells CSASPPDRSEQYF. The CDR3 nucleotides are TGCAGTGCTAGTCCCCCGGACCGAAGCGAGCAGTACTTC.

The CDR3 sequence: CASSVTGYNEQFF. DNA of the CDR3: TGTGCCAGCAGCGTTACCGGATACAATGAGCAGTTCTTC. V is TRBV27 and J is TRBJ2-1; D is uncertain. In germline, CDR1 is MNHEY, CDR2 SMNVEV (reference sequence). V was cut by 6 bases and J by 4 bases, with 10 bases left in between. The CDR3 has 13 residues.

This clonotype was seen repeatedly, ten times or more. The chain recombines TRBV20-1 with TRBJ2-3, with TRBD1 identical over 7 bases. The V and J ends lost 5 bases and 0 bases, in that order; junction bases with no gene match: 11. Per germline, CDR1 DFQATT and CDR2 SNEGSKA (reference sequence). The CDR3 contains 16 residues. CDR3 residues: CSAVSPGQASTDTQYF. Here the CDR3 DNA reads TGCAGTGCTGTTTCCCCCGGACAGGCAAGCACAGATACGCAGTATTTT.

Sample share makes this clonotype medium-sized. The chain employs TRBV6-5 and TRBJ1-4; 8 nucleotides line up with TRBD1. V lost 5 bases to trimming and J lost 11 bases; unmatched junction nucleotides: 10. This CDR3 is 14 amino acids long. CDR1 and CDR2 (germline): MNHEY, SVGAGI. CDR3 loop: CASSRDRISGKLFF. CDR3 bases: TGTGCCAGCAGTCGGGACAGGATATCGGGGAAACTGTTTTTT.

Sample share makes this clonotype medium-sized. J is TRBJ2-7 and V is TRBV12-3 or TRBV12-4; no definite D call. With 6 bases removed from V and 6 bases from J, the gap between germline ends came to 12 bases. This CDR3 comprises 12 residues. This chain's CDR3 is CASSPTLGEQYF. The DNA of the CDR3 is TGTGCCAGCAGCCCAACCTTAGGCGAGCAGTACTTC.

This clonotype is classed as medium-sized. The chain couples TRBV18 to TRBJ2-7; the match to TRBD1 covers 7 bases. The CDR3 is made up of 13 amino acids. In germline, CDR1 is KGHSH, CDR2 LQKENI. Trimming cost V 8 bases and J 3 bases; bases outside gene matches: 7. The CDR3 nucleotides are TGTGCCAGCACAGGACAGGAGTTCTACGAGCAGTACTTC. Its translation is CASTGQEFYEQYF.